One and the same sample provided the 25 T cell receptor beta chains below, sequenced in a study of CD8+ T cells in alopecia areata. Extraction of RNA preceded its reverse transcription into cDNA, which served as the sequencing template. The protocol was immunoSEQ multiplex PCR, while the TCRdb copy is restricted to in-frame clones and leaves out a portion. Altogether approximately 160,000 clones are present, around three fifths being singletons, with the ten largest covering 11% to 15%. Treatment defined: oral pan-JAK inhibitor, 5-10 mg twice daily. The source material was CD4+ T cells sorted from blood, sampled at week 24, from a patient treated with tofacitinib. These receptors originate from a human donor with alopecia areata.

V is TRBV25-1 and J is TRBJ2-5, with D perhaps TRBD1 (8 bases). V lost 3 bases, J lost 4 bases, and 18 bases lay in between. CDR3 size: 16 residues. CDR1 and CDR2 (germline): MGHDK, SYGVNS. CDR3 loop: CASSEWTQGGSETQYF. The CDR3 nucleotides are TGTGCCAGCAGTGAGTGGACACAGGGGGGGTCAGAGACCCAGTACTTC.

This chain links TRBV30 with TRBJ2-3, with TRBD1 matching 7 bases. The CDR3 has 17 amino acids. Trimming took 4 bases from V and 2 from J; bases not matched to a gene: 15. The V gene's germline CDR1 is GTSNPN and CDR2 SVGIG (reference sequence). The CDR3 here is CAWTKGAFRPVTDTQYF. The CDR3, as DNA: TGTGCCTGGACAAAGGGGGCTTTTAGACCCGTCACAGATACGCAGTATTTT.

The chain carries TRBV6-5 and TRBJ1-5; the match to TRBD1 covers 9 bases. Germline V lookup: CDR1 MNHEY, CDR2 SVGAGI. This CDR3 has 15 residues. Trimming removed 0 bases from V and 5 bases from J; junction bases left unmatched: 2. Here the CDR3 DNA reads TGTGCCAGCAGTTACTCGAACAGGGGGCATCAGCCCCAGCATTTT. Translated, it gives CASSYSNRGHQPQHF.

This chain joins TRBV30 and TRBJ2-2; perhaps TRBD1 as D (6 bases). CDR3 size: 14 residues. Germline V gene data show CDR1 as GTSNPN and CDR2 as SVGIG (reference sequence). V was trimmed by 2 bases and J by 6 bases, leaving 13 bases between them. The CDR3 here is CAWSITGRSGELFF. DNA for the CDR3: TGTGCCTGGAGTATAACAGGGAGATCCGGGGAGCTGTTTTTT.

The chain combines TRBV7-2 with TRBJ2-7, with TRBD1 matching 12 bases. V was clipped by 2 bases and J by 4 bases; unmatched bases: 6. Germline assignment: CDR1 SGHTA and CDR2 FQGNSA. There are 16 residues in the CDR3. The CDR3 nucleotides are TGTGCCAGCAGCTTATGGGGACAGGGGGCGTATTACGAGCAGTACTTC. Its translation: CASSLWGQGAYYEQYF.

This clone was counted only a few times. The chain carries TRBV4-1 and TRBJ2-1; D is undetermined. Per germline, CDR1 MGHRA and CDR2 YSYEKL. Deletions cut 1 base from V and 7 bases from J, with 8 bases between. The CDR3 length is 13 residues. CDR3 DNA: TGCGCCAGCAGCCAAGCGGTTATAAATGAGCAGTTCTTC. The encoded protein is CASSQAVINEQFF.

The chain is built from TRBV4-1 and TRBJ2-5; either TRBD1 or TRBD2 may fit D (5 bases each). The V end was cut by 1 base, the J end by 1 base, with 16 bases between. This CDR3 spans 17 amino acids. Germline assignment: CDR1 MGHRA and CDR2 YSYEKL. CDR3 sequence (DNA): TGCGCCAGCAGCCAAGGGTTTGCAGGGAGACTCCAAGAGACCCAGTACTTC. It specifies CASSQGFAGRLQETQYF.

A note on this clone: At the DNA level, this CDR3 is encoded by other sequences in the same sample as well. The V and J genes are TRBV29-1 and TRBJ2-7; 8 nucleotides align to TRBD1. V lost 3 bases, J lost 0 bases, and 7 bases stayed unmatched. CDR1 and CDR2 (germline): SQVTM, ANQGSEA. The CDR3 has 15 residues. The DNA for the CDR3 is TGCAGCGTTGAGGACCCAGGGGGCAGCTCCTACGAGCAGTACTTC. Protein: CSVEDPGGSSYEQYF.

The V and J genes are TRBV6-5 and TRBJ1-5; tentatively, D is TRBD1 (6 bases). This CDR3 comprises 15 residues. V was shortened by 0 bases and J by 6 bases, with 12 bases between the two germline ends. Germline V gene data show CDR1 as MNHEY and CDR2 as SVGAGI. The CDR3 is CASSYSTGAGQPQHF. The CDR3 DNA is TGTGCCAGCAGTTACTCGACGGGGGCCGGTCAGCCCCAGCATTTT.

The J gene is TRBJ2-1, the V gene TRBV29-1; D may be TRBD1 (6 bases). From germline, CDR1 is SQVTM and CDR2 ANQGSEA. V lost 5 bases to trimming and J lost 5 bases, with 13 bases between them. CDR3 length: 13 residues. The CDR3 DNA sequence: TGCAGCGTTACCACAGGGTTTGACAATGAGCAGTTCTTC. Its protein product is CSVTTGFDNEQFF.

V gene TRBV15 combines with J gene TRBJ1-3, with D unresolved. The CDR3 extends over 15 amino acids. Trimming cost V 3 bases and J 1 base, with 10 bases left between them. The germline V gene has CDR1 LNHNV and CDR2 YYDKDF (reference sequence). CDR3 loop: CATSRGRGSGNTIYF. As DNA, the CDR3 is TGTGCCACCAGCAGGGGAAGAGGGTCTGGAAACACCATATATTTT.

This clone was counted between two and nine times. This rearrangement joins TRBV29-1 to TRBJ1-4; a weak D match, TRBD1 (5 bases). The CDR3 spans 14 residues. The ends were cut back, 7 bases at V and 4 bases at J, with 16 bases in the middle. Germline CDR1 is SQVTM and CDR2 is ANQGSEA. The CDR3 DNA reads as TGCAGCGCTGCCCCGACAGCTAGTAATGAAAAACTGTTTTTT. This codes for CSAAPTASNEKLFF.

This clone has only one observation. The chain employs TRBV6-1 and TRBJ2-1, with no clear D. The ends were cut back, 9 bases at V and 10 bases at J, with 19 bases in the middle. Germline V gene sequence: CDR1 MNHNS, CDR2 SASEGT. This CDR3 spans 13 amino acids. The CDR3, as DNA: TGTGCCAGTGGGTCCCTAGAATCCTACGAGCAGTTCTTC. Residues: CASGSLESYEQFF.

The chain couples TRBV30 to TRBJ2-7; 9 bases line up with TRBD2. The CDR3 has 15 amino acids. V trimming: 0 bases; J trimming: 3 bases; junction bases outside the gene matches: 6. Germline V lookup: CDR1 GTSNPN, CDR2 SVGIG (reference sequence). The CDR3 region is CAWSVPSGAVYEQYF. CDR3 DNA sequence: TGTGCCTGGAGTGTACCTAGCGGGGCGGTCTACGAGCAGTACTTC.

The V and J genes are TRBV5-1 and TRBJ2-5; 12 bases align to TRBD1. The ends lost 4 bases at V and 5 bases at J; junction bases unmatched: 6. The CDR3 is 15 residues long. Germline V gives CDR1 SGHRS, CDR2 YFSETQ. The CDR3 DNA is TGCGCCAGCAGCGTGGGACAGGGGGCCTTCGAGACCCAGTACTTC. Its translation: CASSVGQGAFETQYF.

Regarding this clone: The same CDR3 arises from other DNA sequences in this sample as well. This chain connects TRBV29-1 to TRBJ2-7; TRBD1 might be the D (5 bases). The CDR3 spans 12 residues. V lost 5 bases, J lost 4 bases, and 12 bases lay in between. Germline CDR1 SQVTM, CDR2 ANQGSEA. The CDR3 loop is CSVRQGRYEQYF. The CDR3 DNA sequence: TGCAGCGTTCGGCAGGGTCGTTACGAGCAGTACTTC.

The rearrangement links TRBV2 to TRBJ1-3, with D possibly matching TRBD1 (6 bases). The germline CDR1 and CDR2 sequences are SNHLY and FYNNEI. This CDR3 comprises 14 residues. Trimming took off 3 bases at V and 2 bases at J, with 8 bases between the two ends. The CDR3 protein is CASSESGAGNTIYF. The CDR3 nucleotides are TGTGCCAGCAGTGAGTCAGGGGCTGGAAACACCATATATTTT. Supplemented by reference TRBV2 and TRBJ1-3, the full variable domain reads EPEVTQTPSHQVTQMGQEVILRCVPISNHLYFYWYRQILGQKVEFLVSFYNNEISEKSEIFDDQFSVERPDGSNFTLKIRSTKLEDSAMYFCASSESGAGNTIYFGEGSWLTVV.

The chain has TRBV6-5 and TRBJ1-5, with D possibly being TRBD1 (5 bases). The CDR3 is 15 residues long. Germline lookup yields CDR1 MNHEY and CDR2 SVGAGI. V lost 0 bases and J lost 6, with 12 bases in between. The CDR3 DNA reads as TGTGCCAGCAGTTACTCGGGCAGGGATGGTCAGCCCCAGCATTTT. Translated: CASSYSGRDGQPQHF.

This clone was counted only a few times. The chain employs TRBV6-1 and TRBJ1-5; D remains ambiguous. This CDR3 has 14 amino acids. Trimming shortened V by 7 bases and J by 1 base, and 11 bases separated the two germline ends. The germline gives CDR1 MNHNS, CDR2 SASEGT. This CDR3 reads CASIADVSNQPQHF. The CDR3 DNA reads TGTGCCAGCATCGCGGACGTAAGCAATCAGCCCCAGCATTTT.

Here the CDR3 reads CASSKTGVETQYF. Written as DNA, the CDR3 is TGTGCCAGTAGTAAGACAGGGGTTGAGACCCAGTACTTC. V is TRBV19 and J is TRBJ2-5; 8 bases align to TRBD1. With 4 bases clipped from V and 5 bases from J, the junction kept 3 bases outside the gene matches. Germline V gene data show CDR1 as LNHDA and CDR2 as SQIVND (reference sequence). The CDR3 contains 13 residues.

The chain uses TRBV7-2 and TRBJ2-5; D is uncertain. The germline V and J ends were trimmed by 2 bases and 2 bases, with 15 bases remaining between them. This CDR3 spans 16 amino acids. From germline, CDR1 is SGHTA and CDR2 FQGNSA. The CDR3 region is CASSLSGRPPQETQYF. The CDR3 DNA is TGTGCCAGCAGCTTAAGTGGACGCCCCCCTCAAGAGACCCAGTACTTC.

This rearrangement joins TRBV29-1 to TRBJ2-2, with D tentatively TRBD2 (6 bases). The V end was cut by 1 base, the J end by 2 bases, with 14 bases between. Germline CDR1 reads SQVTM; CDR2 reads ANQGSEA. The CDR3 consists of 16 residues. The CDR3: CSVEGWSGTNTGELFF. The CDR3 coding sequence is TGCAGCGTTGAAGGTTGGTCCGGGACTAACACCGGGGAGCTGTTTTTT.

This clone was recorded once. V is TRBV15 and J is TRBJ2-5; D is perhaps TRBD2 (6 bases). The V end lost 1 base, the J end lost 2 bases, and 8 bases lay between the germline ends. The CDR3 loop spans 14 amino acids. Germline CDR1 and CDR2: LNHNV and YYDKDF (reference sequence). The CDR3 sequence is CATSRASAQETQYF. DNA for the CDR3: TGTGCCACCAGCAGAGCTAGCGCTCAAGAGACCCAGTACTTC.

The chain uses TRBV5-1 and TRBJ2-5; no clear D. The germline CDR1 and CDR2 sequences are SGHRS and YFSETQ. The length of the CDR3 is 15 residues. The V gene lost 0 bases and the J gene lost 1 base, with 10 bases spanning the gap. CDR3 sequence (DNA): TGCGCCAGCAGCTTGGATTCCCAGACCCAAGAGACCCAGTACTTC. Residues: CASSLDSQTQETQYF.

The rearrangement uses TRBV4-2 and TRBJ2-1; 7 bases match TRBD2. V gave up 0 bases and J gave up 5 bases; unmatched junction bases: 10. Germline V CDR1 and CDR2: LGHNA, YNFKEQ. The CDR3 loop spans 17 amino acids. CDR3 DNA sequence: TGTGCCAGCAGCCAAGATAAGGGGAGGGGAGCAAACAATGAGCAGTTCTTC. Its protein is CASSQDKGRGANNEQFF.